Shown below are 29 T cell receptor beta chains from a single sample sequenced in a study of T cells in women clearing cervical HPV infection (dated by TCRdb to 2017 to 2018). The library was made by the immunoSEQ multiplex PCR assay. Held by TCRdb, this immuneACCESS table contains in-frame sequences only and omits some clones. Under half of the omission traces to an unresolved V gene where checked; the cause of the rest is unknown. The sample table holds under 35,000 clones. The top ten hold roughly 4% of the sample. Sequencing used blood buffy coat. The receptors were sampled from a woman between 18 and 70 years old with a cervical HPV16 infection that either progressed to CIN3+ or cleared (not recorded which).

Turning to this clone: The read ends 3 residues before the CDR3 terminus; that terminus is restored from the germline J gene. The chain combines TRBV18 with TRBJ1-4; 9 bases agree with TRBD1. In germline, CDR1 is KGHSH, CDR2 LQKENI. This CDR3 region has 16 residues. V was clipped by 3 bases and J by 6 bases; unmatched bases: 8. The DNA read from the CDR3 is TGTGCCAGCTCACCCGGCTCCGGGACAGGGTATGAAAAA. Its protein is CASSPGSGTGYEK. The full CDR3 protein reads CASSPGSGTGYEKLFF.

A remark on this clone: Sequencing ends 3 residues short of the CDR3 end; the germline J gene provides the rest. This sequence joins TRBV6-2 or TRBV6-3 and TRBJ2-3; D is uncertain. This CDR3 has 14 amino acids. The ends were cut back, 2 bases at V and 4 bases at J, with 10 bases in the middle. Germline CDR1 reads MNHEY; CDR2 reads SVGEGT. The DNA read from the CDR3 is TGTGCCAGCAGTTACGGCGGTTCGGCAGATACG. Residues: CASSYGGSADT. The whole CDR3 protein reads CASSYGGSADTQYF.

With respect to this clone: The missing CDR3 end, 3 residues past where the read stops, is filled in from the germline J gene. V usage is TRBV20-1 and J usage is TRBJ2-7; 8 nucleotides agree with TRBD2. The CDR3 contains 14 residues. Germline V gene data show CDR1 as DFQATT and CDR2 as SNEGSKA (reference sequence). J lost 3 bases, V lost 0 bases, and 4 bases had no gene match. The CDR3 spells CSARDLAGRYEQYF. The sequenced part of the CDR3 DNA is TGCAGTGCTAGAGATCTAGCGGGCCGCTACGAG.

In regard to this clone: The CDR3 end lies 3 residues beyond the end of the read and is filled in from the germline J gene. The chain employs TRBV19 and TRBJ1-5; no clear D. Germline V gene data show CDR1 as LNHDA and CDR2 as SQIVND (reference sequence). There are 13 residues in the CDR3. V lost 6 bases, J lost 4 bases, and 10 bases lay in between. CDR3 in amino acids: CASSGNRNQPQHF. The DNA read from the CDR3 is TGTGCCAGTAGCGGAAACAGAAATCAGCCC.

Concerning this clone: Read coverage stops 3 residues before the CDR3 terminus; the germline J gene supplies the remainder. V and J are TRBV19 and TRBJ2-3, with 13 bases that match TRBD2. CDR1 and CDR2 (germline): LNHDA, SQIVND (reference sequence). Losses at the gene ends were 4 bases for V and 4 bases for J; bases not matched to a gene: 5. The CDR3 totals 16 residues. The CDR3 spells CASSRGLAGVPDTQYF. CDR3 DNA, as far as it was read: TGTGCCAGTAGTAGAGGACTAGCGGGAGTCCCAGATACG.

A note on this clone: The sequence runs out 3 residues before the end of the CDR3; the remainder is reconstructed from the germline J gene. The J gene is TRBJ2-7, the V gene TRBV19, with 7 positions matching TRBD2. Germline V CDR1 and CDR2: LNHDA, SQIVND (reference sequence). V trimming: 0 bases; J trimming: 6 bases; junction bases outside the gene matches: 8. The CDR3 is made up of 15 amino acids. The CDR3 is CASSIERGGSGEQYF. The CDR3 bases that were read are TGTGCCAGTAGTATAGAGAGAGGCGGGAGCGGCGAG.

Comment on this clone: The read ends 3 residues shy of where the CDR3 ends; the end is completed using the germline J gene. The gene calls are TRBV7-2 and TRBJ1-4; 7 bases fit TRBD1. Germline loops: CDR1 SGHTA, CDR2 FQGNSA. The CDR3 runs to 17 residues. V lost 0 bases and J lost 5; bases outside the gene matches: 9. CDR3 DNA, as far as it was read: TGTGCCAGCAGCTTAGCCCGAACAGGGGTAAGGAATGAAAAA. It specifies CASSLARTGVRNEK. Given in full, the CDR3 is CASSLARTGVRNEKLFF.

Points on this clone: The CDR3 end is not reached by the read, which stops 3 residues before it; the germline J gene fills it in. The V gene is TRBV5-1, the J gene TRBJ1-4, with D unresolved. The CDR3 totals 15 residues. The germline V gene has CDR1 SGHRS and CDR2 YFSETQ. V lost 4 bases and J 0 bases, leaving 10 bases between the germline ends. The CDR3 DNA, read in part, is TGCGCCAGCAGCCTAAAAATTGCAACTAATGAAAAA. As protein: CASSLKIATNEK. The complete CDR3 reads CASSLKIATNEKLFF.

Remarks on this clone: The read comes to an end 3 residues before the CDR3 does, leaving the germline J gene to fill in the end. The chain is built from TRBV20-1 and TRBJ1-4; possibly TRBD1 for D (6 bases). The CDR3 runs 14 residues. CDR1 is DFQATT, CDR2 SNEGSKA, per germline (reference sequence). Trimming removed 6 bases from V and 5 bases from J, with 16 bases in between. CDR3 DNA, as far as it was read: TGCAGTGCCGTAAGGACAGCACAAAATGAAAAA. Protein product: CSAVRTAQNEK. The whole CDR3 sequence is CSAVRTAQNEKLFF.

Regarding this clone: The read terminates 3 residues before the CDR3 end, so the remaining end is supplied by the germline J gene. The chain has TRBV20-1 and TRBJ2-3; 12 positions agree with TRBD2. V shed 8 bases and J 8 bases; nucleotides not matched to a gene: 11. The CDR3 totals 14 residues. Germline V gene lookup returns CDR1 DFQATT and CDR2 SNEGSKA (reference sequence). The CDR3 bases that were read are TGCAGTCCATTACTAGCGGGAGGTGTGGGTACG. As protein: CSPLLAGGVGT. The full CDR3 reads CSPLLAGGVGTQYF.

Notes on this clone: The CDR3 goes on 3 residues after the read ends, and that part is filled in from the germline J gene. The chain has TRBV20-1 and TRBJ1-2, with 7 bases aligning to TRBD1. The junction had 6 bases not matched to a gene; V was cut back by 2 bases and J by 3 bases. Germline values: CDR1 DFQATT, CDR2 SNEGSKA (reference sequence). The CDR3 has 14 amino acids. The CDR3 loop reads CSARPGTADYGYTF. The part of the CDR3 DNA that was read is TGCAGTGCTAGACCCGGGACAGCCGACTATGGC.

Comments on this clone: The read ends 3 residues early relative to the CDR3; the germline J gene fills the gap. V usage is TRBV18 and J usage is TRBJ2-3; possibly TRBD2 for D (7 bases). The CDR3 contains 15 residues. Germline V gene data show CDR1 as KGHSH and CDR2 as LQKENI. V gave up 0 bases and J gave up 5 bases, with 12 bases separating them. CDR3 loop: CASSPPTGGQDTQYF. The sequenced part of the CDR3 DNA is TGTGCCAGCTCACCACCCACCGGGGGGCAAGATACG.

Remarks on this clone: Read sequence stops 3 residues before the CDR3 end, and the germline J gene provides the missing end. The chain is built from TRBV7-2 and TRBJ2-4, with D possibly being TRBD2 (6 bases). The CDR3 consists of 13 residues. The germline V gene encodes CDR1 SGHTA and CDR2 FQGNSA. CDR3 sequence: CASSKTSRETQYF. The DNA read from the CDR3 is TGTGCCAGCAGCAAGACTAGTAGGGAGACT.

To note about this clone: The sequence runs out 3 residues before the end of the CDR3; the remainder is reconstructed from the germline J gene. The chain combines TRBV7-8 with TRBJ1-2; 8 bases line up with TRBD1. V was clipped by 5 bases and J by 6 bases; unmatched bases: 8. Germline V CDR1 and CDR2: SGHVS, FQNEAQ. There are 14 residues in the CDR3. This CDR3 is CASSTRTGQNGYTF. The covered CDR3 bases are TGTGCCAGCAGCACCAGGACAGGGCAAAATGGC.

As for this clone: Read coverage stops 3 residues before the CDR3 terminus; the germline J gene supplies the remainder. V is TRBV29-1 and J is TRBJ2-1, with 8 bases matching TRBD1. Trimming removed 7 bases from V and 9 bases from J; junction bases left unmatched: 11. Germline V lookup: CDR1 SQVTM, CDR2 ANQGSEA. The CDR3 has 13 residues. CDR3 DNA, as far as it was read: TGCAGCGGAGGGACAGGTGGGGTAGGTGAG. Translated, it gives CSGGTGGVGE. The CDR3, in full, reads CSGGTGGVGEQFF.

A note on this clone: The missing CDR3 end, 3 residues past where the read stops, is filled in from the germline J gene. This chain uses TRBV5-4 with TRBJ2-7; 8 nucleotides align to TRBD2. Trimming took 1 base from V and 1 from J; bases not matched to a gene: 4. The CDR3 has 15 amino acids. The germline CDR1 and CDR2 sequences are SGHNT and YYREEE (reference sequence). The CDR3: CASSLRGRSSYEQYF. The sequenced part of the CDR3 DNA is TGTGCCAGCAGCTTGCGCGGGAGGTCGTCCTACGAG.

Partial CDR3 DNA: TGTGCCAGCAGCCAAGAACAACAGAACACCGGGGAG. Its translation is CASSQEQQNTGE. The whole CDR3 protein reads CASSQEQQNTGELFF. The chain has TRBV14 and TRBJ2-2; the D is unclear. The DNA ends 3 residues before the CDR3 does, and the rest of the CDR3 is filled in from the germline J gene. The germline gives CDR1 SGHDN, CDR2 FVKESK. The V gene lost 0 bases and the J gene lost 1 base, with 6 bases spanning the gap. This CDR3 spans 15 amino acids.

The CDR3 is CASSFTSGFTDTQYF. The covered CDR3 bases are TGTGCCAGCAGCTTCACTAGCGGGTTCACAGATACG. V and J are TRBV7-3 and TRBJ2-3; TRBD2 matches 9 bases. The sequenced fragment ends 3 residues before the CDR3 boundary, so the rest is inferred from the germline J gene. With V trimmed by 3 bases and J by 2 bases, 3 bases remained unmatched. The CDR3 covers 15 residues. Germline CDR1 reads SGHTA; CDR2 reads FQGTGA. Full variable domain (rest looked up from reference TRBV7-3 and TRBJ2-3): GAGVSQTPSNKVTEKGKYVELRCDPISGHTALYWYRQSLGQGPEFLIYFQGTGAADDSGLPNDRFFAVRPEGSVSTLKIQRTERGDSAVYLCASSFTSGFTDTQYFGPGTRLTVL.

For this clone: The CDR3 is cut off 3 residues early in the read; its end comes from the germline J gene. This sequence joins TRBV6-2 or TRBV6-3 and TRBJ2-7; 7 bases line up with TRBD1. Germline values: CDR1 MNHEY, CDR2 SVGEGT. J lost 2 bases, V lost 4 bases, and 5 bases had no gene match. This CDR3 has 14 residues. CDR3 sequence reads: CASSWPGQTYEQYF. The part of the CDR3 DNA that was read is TGTGCCAGCAGTTGGCCGGGACAGACCTACGAG.

Worth noting for this clone: The read ends 3 residues early relative to the CDR3; the germline J gene fills the gap. The V gene is TRBV20-1, the J gene TRBJ1-6; tentatively, D is TRBD1 (6 bases). The CDR3 spans 16 residues. V was shortened by 6 bases and J by 8 bases, with 23 bases between the two germline ends. Germline CDR1 reads DFQATT; CDR2 reads SNEGSKA (reference sequence). The CDR3 is CSAPLRAGAVDSPLHF. Partial CDR3 DNA: TGCAGTGCCCCACTTCGGGCGGGGGCGGTGGATTCACCC.

Concerning this clone: Sequencing ends 3 residues short of the CDR3 end; the germline J gene provides the rest. The gene calls are TRBV5-4 and TRBJ1-4; 7 nucleotides match TRBD1. CDR1 SGHNT and CDR2 YYREEE come from the germline V gene (reference sequence). The CDR3 contains 13 residues. Losses at the gene ends were 5 bases for V and 5 bases for J; bases not matched to a gene: 3. CDR3 bases read: TGTGCCAGCAGACGACAGGGAAATGAAAAA. It translates to CASRRQGNEK. The CDR3 in its entirety is CASRRQGNEKLFF.

A note on this clone: The read terminates 3 residues before the CDR3 end, so the remaining end is supplied by the germline J gene. The rearrangement joins TRBV10-3 to TRBJ2-5; the match to TRBD2 covers 9 bases. The CDR3 has 14 amino acids. V was pared by 9 bases and J by 7 bases, with 12 bases of the junction left unmatched. Germline lookup yields CDR1 ENHRY and CDR2 SYGVKD. CDR3 DNA, as far as it was read: TGTGCCATTAGGTCGACTAGCGGAGAGTGGACC. This translates into CAIRSTSGEWT. The complete CDR3 protein is CAIRSTSGEWTQYF.

CDR3 bases read: TGTGCCAGCAGCCTCGGGACAGCCAATCAGCCC. Translating it yields CASSLGTANQP. The complete CDR3 protein is CASSLGTANQPQHF. This chain connects TRBV2 to TRBJ1-5, with 7 positions matching TRBD1. The CDR3 end is not reached by the read, which stops 3 residues before it; the germline J gene fills it in. Germline values: CDR1 SNHLY, CDR2 FYNNEI. The CDR3 has 14 amino acids. J lost 3 bases, V lost 6 bases, and 5 bases had no gene match.

To note about this clone: The read ends 3 residues before the CDR3 terminus; that terminus is restored from the germline J gene. This sequence joins TRBV20-1 and TRBJ2-1; a possible D gene is TRBD2 (6 bases). The CDR3 runs to 15 residues. CDR1 DFQATT and CDR2 SNEGSKA come from the germline V gene (reference sequence). V lost 0 bases and J lost 7, with 16 bases in between. CDR3 region: CSARDLGTHLNEQFF. CDR3 DNA, as far as it was read: TGCAGTGCTAGAGATCTCGGGACTCACCTTAATGAG.

For this clone: The observed sequence ends 3 residues before the CDR3 terminus, with the missing tail filled in from the germline J gene. The rearrangement joins TRBV20-1 to TRBJ2-3, with 9 bases that match TRBD2. J lost 0 bases, V lost 1 base, and 14 bases had no gene match. The CDR3 extends over 19 amino acids. The germline CDR1 and CDR2 sequences are DFQATT and SNEGSKA (reference sequence). The covered CDR3 bases are TGCAGTGCTAGAGTTGGGATAACTAGCGGGTCGGCTAGCACAGATACG. It yields the protein CSARVGITSGSASTDT. The complete CDR3 reads CSARVGITSGSASTDTQYF.

Points on this clone: The CDR3 extends 3 residues past the end of the read, so its final part is completed from the germline J gene. This sequence joins TRBV4-1 and TRBJ2-3; D may be TRBD2 (6 bases). Looked up from germline, CDR1 is MGHRA and CDR2 is YSYEKL. CDR3 length: 15 amino acids. V lost 4 bases, J lost 0 bases, and 11 bases lay in between. CDR3 DNA, as far as it was read: TGCGCCAGCAGCCGATTCGGGACTAGCACAGATACG. As protein: CASSRFGTSTDT. The CDR3 in its entirety is CASSRFGTSTDTQYF.

A word on this clone: With the read ending 3 residues before the CDR3 end, the germline J gene is used to fill in that end. The V call is TRBV7-6, the J call TRBJ2-2, with D possibly being TRBD2 (5 bases). Germline CDR1 SGHVS, CDR2 FNYEAQ. The CDR3 consists of 15 residues. V gave up 5 bases and J gave up 2 bases, with 12 bases separating them. The part of the CDR3 DNA that was read is TGTGCCAGCAGCCGGACCGGGGAAAACACCGGGGAG. Residues: CASSRTGENTGE. The entire CDR3 is CASSRTGENTGELFF.

Comment on this clone: The read terminates 3 residues ahead of where the CDR3 ends, so the germline J gene completes it. This rearrangement joins TRBV19 to TRBJ2-1; TRBD2 matches 9 bases. The CDR3 consists of 15 residues. V was clipped by 4 bases and J by 4 bases; unmatched bases: 5. Germline lookup yields CDR1 LNHDA and CDR2 SQIVND (reference sequence). The CDR3 sequence is CASSTTSGDYNEQFF. The sequenced part of the CDR3 DNA is TGTGCCAGTAGTACGACTAGCGGAGATTACAATGAG.

Worth noting for this clone: The read comes to an end 3 residues before the CDR3 does, leaving the germline J gene to fill in the end. The V and J genes are TRBV5-1 and TRBJ2-3, with a tentative D call TRBD2 (5 bases). The CDR3 loop spans 14 amino acids. Germline V lookup: CDR1 SGHRS, CDR2 YFSETQ. The CDR3 bases that were read are TGCGCCAGCACCGCCGGACTTCGTCAAGAGACG. Translated, it gives CASTAGLRQET. The entire CDR3 protein is CASTAGLRQETQYF. The full variable domain, with the rest looked up from reference TRBV5-1 and TRBJ2-3, is KAGVTQTPRYLIKTRGQQVTLSCSPISGHRSVSWYQQTPGQGLQFLFEYFSETQRNKGNFPGRFSGRQFSNSRSEMNVSTLELGDSALYLCASTAGLRQETQYFGPGTRLTVL.